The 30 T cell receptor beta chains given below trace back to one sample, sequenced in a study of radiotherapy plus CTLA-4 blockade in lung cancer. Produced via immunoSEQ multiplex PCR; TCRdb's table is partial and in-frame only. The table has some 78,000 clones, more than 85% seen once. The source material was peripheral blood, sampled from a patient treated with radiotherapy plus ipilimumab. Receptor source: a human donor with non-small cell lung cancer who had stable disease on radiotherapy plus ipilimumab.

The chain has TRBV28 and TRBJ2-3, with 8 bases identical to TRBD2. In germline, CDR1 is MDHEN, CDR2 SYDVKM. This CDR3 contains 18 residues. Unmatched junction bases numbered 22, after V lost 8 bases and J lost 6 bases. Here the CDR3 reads CASRSLIYAGGRSDTQYF. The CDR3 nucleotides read TGTGCCAGCCGCAGTTTGATCTACGCGGGGGGTAGGTCTGATACGCAGTATTTT. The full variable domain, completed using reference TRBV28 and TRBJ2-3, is DVKVTQSSRYLVKRTGEKVFLECVQDMDHENMFWYRQDPGLGLRLIYFSYDVKMKEKGDIPEGYSVSREKKERFSLILESASTNQTSMYLCASRSLIYAGGRSDTQYFGPGTRLTVL.

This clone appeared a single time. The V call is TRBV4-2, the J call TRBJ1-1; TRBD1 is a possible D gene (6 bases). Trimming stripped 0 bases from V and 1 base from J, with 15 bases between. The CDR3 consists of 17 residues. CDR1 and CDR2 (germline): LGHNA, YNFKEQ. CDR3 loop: CASSQDMGARRNTEAFF. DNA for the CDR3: TGTGCCAGCAGCCAAGATATGGGGGCGCGGAGGAACACTGAAGCTTTCTTT.

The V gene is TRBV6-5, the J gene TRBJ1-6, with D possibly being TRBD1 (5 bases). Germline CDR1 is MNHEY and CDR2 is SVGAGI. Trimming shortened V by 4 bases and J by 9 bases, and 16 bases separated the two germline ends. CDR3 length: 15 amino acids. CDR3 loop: CASSSGGQRGSPLHF. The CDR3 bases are TGTGCCAGCAGTTCGGGCGGCCAAAGGGGTTCACCCCTCCACTTT.

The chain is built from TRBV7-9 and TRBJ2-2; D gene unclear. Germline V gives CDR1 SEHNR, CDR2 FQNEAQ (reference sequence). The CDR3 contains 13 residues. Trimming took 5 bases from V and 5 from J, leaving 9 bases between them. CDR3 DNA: TGTGCCAGCAGCCCCAAGCTTACCGGGGAGCTGTTTTTT. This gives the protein CASSPKLTGELFF.

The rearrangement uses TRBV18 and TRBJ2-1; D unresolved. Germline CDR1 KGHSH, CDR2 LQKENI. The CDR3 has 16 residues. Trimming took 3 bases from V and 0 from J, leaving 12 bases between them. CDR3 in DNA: TGTGCCAGCTCACCTTCTGGTACGGTCTCCTACAATGAGCAGTTCTTC. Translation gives CASSPSGTVSYNEQFF.

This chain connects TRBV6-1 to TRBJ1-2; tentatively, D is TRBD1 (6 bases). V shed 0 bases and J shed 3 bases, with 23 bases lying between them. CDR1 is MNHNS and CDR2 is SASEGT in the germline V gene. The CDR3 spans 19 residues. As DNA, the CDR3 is TGTGCCAGCAGTGAAGCGGCGCCAGGGGTCTATCCCCTGCACTATGGCTACACCTTC. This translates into CASSEAAPGVYPLHYGYTF.

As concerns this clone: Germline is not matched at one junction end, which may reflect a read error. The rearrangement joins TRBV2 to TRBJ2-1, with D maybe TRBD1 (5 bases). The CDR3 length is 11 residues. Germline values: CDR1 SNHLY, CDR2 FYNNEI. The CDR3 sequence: CASSEAGPLIF. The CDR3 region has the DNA TGTGCCAGCAGTGAAGCGGGGCCCCTAATCTTC.

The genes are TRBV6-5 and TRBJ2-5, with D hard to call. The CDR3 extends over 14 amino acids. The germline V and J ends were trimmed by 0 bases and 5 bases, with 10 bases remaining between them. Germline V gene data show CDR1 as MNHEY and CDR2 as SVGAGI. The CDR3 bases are TGTGCCAGCAGTTACTCGGCAGGCCAGGAGACCCAGTACTTC. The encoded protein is CASSYSAGQETQYF.

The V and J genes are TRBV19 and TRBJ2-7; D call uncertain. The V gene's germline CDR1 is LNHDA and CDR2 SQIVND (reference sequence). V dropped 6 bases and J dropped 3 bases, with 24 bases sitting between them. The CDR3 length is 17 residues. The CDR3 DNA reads TGTGCCAGTAGCCTGAACTCCGGGCTCCTTAACTTCTACGAGCAGTACTTC. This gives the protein CASSLNSGLLNFYEQYF.

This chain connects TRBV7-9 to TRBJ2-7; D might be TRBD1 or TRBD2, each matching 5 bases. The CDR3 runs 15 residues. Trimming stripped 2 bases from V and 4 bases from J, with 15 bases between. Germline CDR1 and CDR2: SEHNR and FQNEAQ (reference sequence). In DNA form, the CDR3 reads TGTGCCAGCAGCTTACTAGAAGGGACGGGATACGAGCAGTACTTC. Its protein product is CASSLLEGTGYEQYF.

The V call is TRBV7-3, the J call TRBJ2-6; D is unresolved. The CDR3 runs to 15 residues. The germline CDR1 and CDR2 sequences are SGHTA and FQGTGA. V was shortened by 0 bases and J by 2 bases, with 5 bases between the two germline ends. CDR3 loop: CASSLTVTGANVLTF. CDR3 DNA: TGTGCCAGCAGCTTAACTGTAACTGGGGCCAACGTCCTGACTTTC.

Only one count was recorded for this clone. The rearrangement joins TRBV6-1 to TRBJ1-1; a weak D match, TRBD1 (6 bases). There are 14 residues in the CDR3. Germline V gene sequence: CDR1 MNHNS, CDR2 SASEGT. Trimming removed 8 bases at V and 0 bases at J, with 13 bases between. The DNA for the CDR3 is TGTGCCAGCCTTCCCGGACAGATGAACACTGAAGCTTTCTTT. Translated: CASLPGQMNTEAFF.

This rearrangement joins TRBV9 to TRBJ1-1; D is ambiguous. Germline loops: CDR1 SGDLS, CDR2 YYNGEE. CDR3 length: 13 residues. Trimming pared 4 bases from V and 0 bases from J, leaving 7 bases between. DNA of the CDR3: TGTGCCAGCAGCCCGACGGTGAACACTGAAGCTTTCTTT. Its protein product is CASSPTVNTEAFF.

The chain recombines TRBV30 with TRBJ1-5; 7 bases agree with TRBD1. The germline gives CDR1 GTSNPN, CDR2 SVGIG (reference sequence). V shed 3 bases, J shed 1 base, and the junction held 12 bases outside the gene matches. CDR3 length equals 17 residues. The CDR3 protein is CAWSLRGRGGSNQPQHF. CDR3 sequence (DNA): TGTGCCTGGAGCTTAAGGGGCAGGGGGGGGAGCAATCAGCCCCAGCATTTT.

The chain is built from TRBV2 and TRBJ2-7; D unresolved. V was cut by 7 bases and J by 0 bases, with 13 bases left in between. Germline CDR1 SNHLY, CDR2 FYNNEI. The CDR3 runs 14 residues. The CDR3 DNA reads TGTGCCAGCAAACCGACGGAGAGCTCCTACGAGCAGTACTTC. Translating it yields CASKPTESSYEQYF.

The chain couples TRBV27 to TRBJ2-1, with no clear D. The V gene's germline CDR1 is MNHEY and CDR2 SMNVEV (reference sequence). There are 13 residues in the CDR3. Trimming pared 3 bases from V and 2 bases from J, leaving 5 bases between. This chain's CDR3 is CASSFRTYNEQFF. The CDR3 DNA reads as TGTGCCAGCAGTTTCCGAACCTACAATGAGCAGTTCTTC.

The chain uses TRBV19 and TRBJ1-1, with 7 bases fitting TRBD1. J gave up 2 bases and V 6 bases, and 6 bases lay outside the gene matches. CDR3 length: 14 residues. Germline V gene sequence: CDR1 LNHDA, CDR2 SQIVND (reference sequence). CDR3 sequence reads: CASRPGQVNTEAFF. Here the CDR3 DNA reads TGTGCCAGTAGACCCGGACAGGTTAACACTGAAGCTTTCTTT.

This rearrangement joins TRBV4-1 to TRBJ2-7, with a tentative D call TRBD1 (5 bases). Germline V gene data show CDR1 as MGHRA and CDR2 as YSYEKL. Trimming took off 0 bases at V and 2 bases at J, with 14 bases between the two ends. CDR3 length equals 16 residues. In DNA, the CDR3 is TGCGCCAGCAGCCAAGATCAGTGGGGCTCAACCTACGAGCAGTACTTC. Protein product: CASSQDQWGSTYEQYF.

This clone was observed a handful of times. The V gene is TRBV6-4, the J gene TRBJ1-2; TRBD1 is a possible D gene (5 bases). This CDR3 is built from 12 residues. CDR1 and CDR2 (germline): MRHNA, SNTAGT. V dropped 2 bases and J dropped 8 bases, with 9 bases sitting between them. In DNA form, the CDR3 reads TGTGCCAGCAGTGACGGCGGGGGGGGCTACACCTTC. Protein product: CASSDGGGGYTF.

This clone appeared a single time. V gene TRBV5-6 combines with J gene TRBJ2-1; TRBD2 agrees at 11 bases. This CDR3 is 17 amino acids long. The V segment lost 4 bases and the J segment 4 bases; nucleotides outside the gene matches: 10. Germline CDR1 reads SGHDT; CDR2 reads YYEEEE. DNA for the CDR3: TGTGCCAGCAGCGGGGTAGCGGGAGGGATTATGTACAATGAGCAGTTCTTC. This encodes CASSGVAGGIMYNEQFF.

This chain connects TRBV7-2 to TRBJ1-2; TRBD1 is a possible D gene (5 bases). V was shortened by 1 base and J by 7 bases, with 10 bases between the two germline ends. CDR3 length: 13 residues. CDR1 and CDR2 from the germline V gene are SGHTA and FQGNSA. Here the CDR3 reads CASSLGGDLGYTF. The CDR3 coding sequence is TGTGCCAGCAGCTTAGGGGGGGATCTTGGCTACACCTTC.

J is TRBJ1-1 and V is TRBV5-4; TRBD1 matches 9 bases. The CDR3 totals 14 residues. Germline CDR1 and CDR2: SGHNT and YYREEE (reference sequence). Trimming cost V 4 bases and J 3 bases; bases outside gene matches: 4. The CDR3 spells CASSNRDRDTEAFF. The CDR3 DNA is TGTGCCAGCAGCAACCGGGACAGGGACACTGAAGCTTTCTTT.

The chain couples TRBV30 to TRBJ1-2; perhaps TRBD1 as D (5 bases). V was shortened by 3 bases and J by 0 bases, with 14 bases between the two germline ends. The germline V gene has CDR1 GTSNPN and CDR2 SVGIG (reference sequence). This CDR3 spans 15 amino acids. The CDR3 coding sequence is TGTGCCTGGAGAGAATATGACAGCCCTAACTATGGCTACACCTTC. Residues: CAWREYDSPNYGYTF.

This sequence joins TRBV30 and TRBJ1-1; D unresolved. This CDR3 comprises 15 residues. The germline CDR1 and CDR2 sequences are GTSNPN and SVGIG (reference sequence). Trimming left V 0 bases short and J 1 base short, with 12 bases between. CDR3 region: CAWSVSGLQNTEAFF. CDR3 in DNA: TGTGCCTGGAGTGTAAGCGGCCTTCAGAACACTGAAGCTTTCTTT. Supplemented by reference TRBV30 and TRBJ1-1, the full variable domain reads SQTIHQWPATLVQPVGSPLSLECTVEGTSNPNLYWYRQAAGRGLQLLFYSVGIGQISSEVPQNLSASRPQDRQFILSSKKLLLSDSGFYLCAWSVSGLQNTEAFFGQGTRLTVV.

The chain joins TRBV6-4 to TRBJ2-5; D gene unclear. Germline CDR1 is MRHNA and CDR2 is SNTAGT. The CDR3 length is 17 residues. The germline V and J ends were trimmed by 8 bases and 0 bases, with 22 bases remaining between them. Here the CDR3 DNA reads TGTGCCAGCCCCGATTCGTCGGGCCAGAAGTACCAAGAGACCCAGTACTTC. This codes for CASPDSSGQKYQETQYF.

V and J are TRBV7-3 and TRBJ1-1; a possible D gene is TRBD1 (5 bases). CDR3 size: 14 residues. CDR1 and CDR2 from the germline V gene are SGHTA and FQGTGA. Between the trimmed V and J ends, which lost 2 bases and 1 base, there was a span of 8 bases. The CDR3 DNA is TGTGCCAGCAGCTTATATGGGGGGAACACTGAAGCTTTCTTT. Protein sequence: CASSLYGGNTEAFF.

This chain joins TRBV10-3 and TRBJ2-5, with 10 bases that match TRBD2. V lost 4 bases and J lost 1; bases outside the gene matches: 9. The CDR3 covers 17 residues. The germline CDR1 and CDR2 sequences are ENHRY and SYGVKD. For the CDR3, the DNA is TGTGCCATCAGTGGCCGGGTAGCGGGGGGCCTCCAAGAGACCCAGTACTTC. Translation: CAISGRVAGGLQETQYF.

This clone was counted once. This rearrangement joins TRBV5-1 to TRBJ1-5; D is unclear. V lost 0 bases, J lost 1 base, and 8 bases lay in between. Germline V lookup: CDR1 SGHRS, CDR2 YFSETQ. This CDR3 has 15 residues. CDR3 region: CASSLEGKSNQPQHF. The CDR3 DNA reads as TGCGCCAGCAGCTTGGAAGGGAAGAGCAATCAGCCCCAGCATTTT.

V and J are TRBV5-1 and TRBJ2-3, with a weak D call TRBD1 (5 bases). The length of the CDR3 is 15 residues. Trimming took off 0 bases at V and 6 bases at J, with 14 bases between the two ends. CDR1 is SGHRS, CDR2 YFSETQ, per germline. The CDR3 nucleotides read TGCGCCAGCAGCTTGGGGATGGGGCTACGCGATACGCAGTATTTT. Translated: CASSLGMGLRDTQYF.

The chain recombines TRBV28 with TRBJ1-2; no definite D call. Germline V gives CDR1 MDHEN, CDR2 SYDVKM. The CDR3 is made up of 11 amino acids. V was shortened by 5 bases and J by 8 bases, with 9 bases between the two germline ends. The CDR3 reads CASSPLRGYTF. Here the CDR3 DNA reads TGTGCCAGCAGTCCCCTTCGGGGCTACACCTTC.